The 32 T cell receptor beta chains presented below share a single source sample, sequenced in a study of blood T cells in healthy people across ages. Then a second PCR, running about 7 to 11 cycles, was carried out with a sample-barcoded 5' primer and a J-beta primer mix. Using its own MiXCR run on the 5' RACE reads, TCRdb lists one record per CDR3 protein. The sample lists approximately 800,000 distinct CDR3 sequences, under 80% occurring once. The material sequenced was blood. These receptors came from a man aged 25-40 years in good health.

This clonotype has a single count. The rearrangement uses TRBV4-3 and TRBJ2-3, with D possibly being TRBD2 (5 bases). The germline V and J ends were trimmed by 0 bases and 0 bases, with 13 bases remaining between them. In germline, CDR1 is LGHNA, CDR2 YSLEER. The CDR3 is made up of 17 amino acids. The CDR3 region is CASSQDVVGVSTDTQYF. CDR3 DNA: TGCGCCAGCAGCCAAGATGTCGTGGGAGTTAGCACAGATACGCAGTATTTT.

This clonotype came up a few times. The chain carries TRBV2 and TRBJ2-1, with a possible D match to TRBD1 (6 bases). The V and J ends lost 8 bases and 1 base respectively, with 9 bases between them. From germline, CDR1 is SNHLY and CDR2 FYNNEI. The CDR3 covers 13 residues. DNA for the CDR3: TGTGCCAGCGGGACATCATCCTACAATGAGCAGTTCTTC. It is translated as CASGTSSYNEQFF.

This sequence joins TRBV20-1 and TRBJ1-1; D gene unclear. CDR3 length: 15 amino acids. The V gene's germline CDR1 is DFQATT and CDR2 SNEGSKA (reference sequence). The V gene lost 4 bases and the J gene lost 5 bases, with 20 bases spanning the gap. The CDR3 loop reads CSATPEIGKGTEAFF. CDR3 nucleotide sequence: TGCAGTGCTACGCCGGAAATTGGGAAAGGGACTGAAGCTTTCTTT.

The chain uses TRBV6-6 and TRBJ1-1, with D perhaps matching TRBD1 (5 bases). The germline gives CDR1 MNHNY, CDR2 SVGAGI (reference sequence). The CDR3 length is 14 residues. The V gene lost 5 bases and the J gene lost 5 bases, with 15 bases spanning the gap. DNA for the CDR3: TGTGCCAGCAGTACAAGACGAGGGGAGACTGAAGCTTTCTTT. It encodes CASSTRRGETEAFF.

V is TRBV2 and J is TRBJ2-5, with 7 positions matching TRBD1. Germline CDR1 reads SNHLY; CDR2 reads FYNNEI. The CDR3 length is 13 residues. The V and J ends lost 7 bases and 3 bases, in that order; junction bases with no gene match: 5. In nucleotides, the CDR3 is TGTGCCAGCATCACGGGACAGAAAGAGACCCAGTACTTC. Protein product: CASITGQKETQYF.

The chain links TRBV9 to TRBJ2-4; D is perhaps TRBD2 (6 bases). The assigned J gene may be wrong: the sequence end matches TRBJ2-7 better. Germline V gene lookup returns CDR1 SGDLS and CDR2 YYNGEE. The CDR3 consists of 14 residues. For the CDR3, the DNA is TGTGCCAGCAGCAGCGGGCCGCAAGCATACGAGCAGTACTTC. Protein: CASSSGPQAYEQYF.

This clonotype showed up many times. The chain joins TRBV18 to TRBJ2-1; a weak D match, TRBD2 (5 bases). The CDR3 contains 15 residues. Germline V lookup: CDR1 KGHSH, CDR2 LQKENI. V shed 8 bases and J shed 0 bases, with 14 bases lying between them. The CDR3 DNA is TGTGCCAGCAGCCCGACTGGGAGCTCCTACAATGAGCAGTTCTTC. It specifies CASSPTGSSYNEQFF.

V gene TRBV4-1 combines with J gene TRBJ2-1; 14 bases align to TRBD2. This CDR3 is 15 amino acids long. Unmatched junction bases numbered 3, after V lost 9 bases and J lost 2 bases. CDR1 is MGHRA and CDR2 is YSYEKL in the germline V gene. In DNA, the CDR3 is TGCGCCAGTGGACTAGCGGGGGGAGCCTACAATGAGCAGTTCTTC. This encodes CASGLAGGAYNEQFF.

The chain employs TRBV29-1 and TRBJ2-3; 10 positions agree with TRBD2. V was clipped by 6 bases and J by 6 bases; unmatched bases: 6. CDR1 is SQVTM and CDR2 is ANQGSEA in the germline V gene. This CDR3 is built from 13 residues. CDR3 amino acids: CSVQAGGRDTQYF. Written as DNA, the CDR3 is TGCAGCGTACAAGCGGGGGGGAGGGATACGCAGTATTTT.

The CDR3 loop reads CSARGLTDTQYF. The CDR3 nucleotides are TGCAGTGCTAGGGGGCTCACAGATACGCAGTATTTT. V and J are TRBV20-1 and TRBJ2-3; D is possibly TRBD1 (5 bases). Germline V gene sequence: CDR1 DFQATT, CDR2 SNEGSKA (reference sequence). V dropped 3 bases and J dropped 2 bases, with 6 bases sitting between them. This CDR3 has 12 amino acids.

This clonotype was recorded a few times. The J gene is TRBJ2-4, the V gene TRBV6-1, with D hard to call. The J call is in doubt because the DNA end fits TRBJ2-7 better. CDR1 is MNHNS, CDR2 SASEGT, per germline. The CDR3 covers 14 residues. The CDR3 region has the DNA TGTGCCAGCAGTGAAATGTGGAACTCCTACGAGCAGTACTTC. As protein: CASSEMWNSYEQYF.

This sequence joins TRBV20-1 and TRBJ1-5, with D unresolved. Per the germline V gene, CDR1 is DFQATT and CDR2 is SNEGSKA (reference sequence). Trimming left V 0 bases short and J 7 bases short, with 10 bases between. This CDR3 is built from 13 residues. This chain's CDR3 is CSARDIGGQPQHF. CDR3 bases: TGCAGTGCTAGAGATATCGGAGGGCAGCCCCAGCATTTT.

The V and J genes are TRBV6-6 and TRBJ2-5; 8 bases map to TRBD2. Germline V gene lookup returns CDR1 MNHNY and CDR2 SVGAGI (reference sequence). This CDR3 has 16 residues. The trim removed 2 bases at V and 4 bases at J, leaving 9 bases unmatched. The CDR3 nucleotides read TGTGCCAGCAGTTACAAGCGGGGGCCTTCGGCAGAGACCCAGTACTTC. It is translated as CASSYKRGPSAETQYF.

This clonotype was observed once. The chain has TRBV5-6 and TRBJ2-5, with 9 bases aligning to TRBD1. V gave up 0 bases and J gave up 0 bases; unmatched junction bases: 6. The CDR3 has 17 residues. Germline assignment: CDR1 SGHDT and CDR2 YYEEEE. In DNA, the CDR3 is TGTGCCAGCAGCTTGGCTACAGGGGGCGAGTACCAAGAGACCCAGTACTTC. It specifies CASSLATGGEYQETQYF.

The rearrangement links TRBV29-1 to TRBJ1-2, with a tentative D call TRBD1 (5 bases). V lost 4 bases, J lost 4 bases, and 16 bases lay in between. This CDR3 has 14 amino acids. Germline CDR1 reads SQVTM; CDR2 reads ANQGSEA. The DNA of the CDR3 is TGCAGCGTTGGATCCCTAGGGGATACCTATGGCTACACCTTC. Encoded protein: CSVGSLGDTYGYTF.

The rearrangement links TRBV5-1 to TRBJ2-4; possibly TRBD2 for D (6 bases). The germline V gene encodes CDR1 SGHRS and CDR2 YFSETQ. The CDR3 contains 14 residues. V shed 0 bases and J shed 8 bases, with 12 bases lying between them. The CDR3 here is CASSLGGGYDIQYF. CDR3 nucleotides: TGCGCCAGCAGCTTGGGAGGAGGGTACGACATTCAGTACTTC.

The chain recombines TRBV5-5 with TRBJ1-2; D not certain. V was pared by 2 bases and J by 4 bases, with 15 bases between. The V gene's germline CDR1 is SGHKS and CDR2 YYEKEE (reference sequence). The CDR3 has 15 amino acids. The CDR3 bases are TGTGCCAGCAGCTTTACTCCGGAGCAGATCTATGGCTACACCTTC. The encoded protein is CASSFTPEQIYGYTF. The full variable domain, rest sourced from reference TRBV5-5 and TRBJ1-2, is DAGVTQSPTHLIKTRGQQVTLRCSPISGHKSVSWYQQVLGQGPQFIFQYYEKEERGRGNFPDRFSARQFPNYSSELNVNALLLGDSALYLCASSFTPEQIYGYTFGSGTRLTVV.

The chain recombines TRBV7-2 with TRBJ2-7, with a tentative D call TRBD2 (6 bases). CDR3 length equals 15 residues. CDR1 and CDR2 from the germline V gene are SGHTA and FQGNSA. V lost 1 base, J lost 3 bases, and 13 bases lay in between. CDR3 bases: TGTGCCAGCAGCTTAGAAGGAGGGCAGCACTACGAGCAGTACTTC. It translates to CASSLEGGQHYEQYF.

The CDR3 nucleotides are TGTGCCAGCAGAGGGACAGGATCTCATTCACCCCTCCACTTT. This sequence encodes CASRGTGSHSPLHF. The V gene is TRBV28, the J gene TRBJ1-6; 8 bases are a match to TRBD1. Per the germline V gene, CDR1 is MDHEN and CDR2 is SYDVKM. This CDR3 is built from 14 residues. Trimming removed 6 bases from V and 8 bases from J; junction bases left unmatched: 6. Supplemented by reference TRBV28 and TRBJ1-6, the full variable domain reads DVKVTQSSRYLVKRTGEKVFLECVQDMDHENMFWYRQDPGLGLRLIYFSYDVKMKEKGDIPEGYSVSREKKERFSLILESASTNQTSMYLCASRGTGSHSPLHFGNGTRLTVT.

The chain is built from TRBV5-1 and TRBJ2-1, with D uncertain. The V gene lost 2 bases and the J gene lost 8 bases, with 8 bases spanning the gap. This CDR3 is built from 12 residues. The V gene's germline CDR1 is SGHRS and CDR2 YFSETQ. CDR3 residues: CASSFTLHEQFF. The CDR3 coding sequence is TGCGCCAGCAGCTTCACGTTACATGAGCAGTTCTTC.

This clonotype was seen a handful of times. CDR3 DNA sequence: TGCAGTGCTTTTGGGACAGGGATGAACACTGAAGCTTTCTTT. Residues: CSAFGTGMNTEAFF. J is TRBJ1-1 and V is TRBV20-1, with 9 bases aligning to TRBD1. The CDR3 spans 14 residues. Unmatched junction bases numbered 4, after V lost 5 bases and J lost 0 bases. Per germline, CDR1 DFQATT and CDR2 SNEGSKA (reference sequence).

This clonotype was counted a few times. The chain couples TRBV7-8 to TRBJ2-7; maybe TRBD1 (6 bases). Trimming stripped 1 base from V and 6 bases from J, with 16 bases between. Germline V gene data show CDR1 as SGHVS and CDR2 as FQNEAQ. The CDR3 is 15 amino acids. CDR3 bases: TGTGCCAGCAGCTTAGGTGGACAGCCTACAGGCGAGCAGTACTTC. Protein: CASSLGGQPTGEQYF.

The chain combines TRBV12-3 or TRBV12-4 with TRBJ2-3; 11 positions match TRBD2. V trimming: 7 bases; J trimming: 5 bases; junction bases outside the gene matches: 8. This CDR3 is 15 amino acids long. Here the CDR3 DNA reads TGTGCCAGCATCGTTAGCGGGGGGGCCAAAGATACGCAGTATTTT. Translated, it gives CASIVSGGAKDTQYF.

DNA for the CDR3: TGTGCCAGCAGTGATAGTCTAGCTTTGACCGGGGAGCTGTTTTTT. Its translation is CASSDSLALTGELFF. The rearrangement joins TRBV25-1 to TRBJ2-2, with a tentative D call TRBD2 (5 bases). CDR1 and CDR2 from the germline V gene are MGHDK and SYGVNS. This CDR3 spans 15 amino acids. The germline V and J ends were trimmed by 3 bases and 5 bases, with 13 bases remaining between them.

This clonotype was recorded a few times. The rearrangement joins TRBV6-5 to TRBJ2-4; tentative D call: TRBD1 (6 bases). Germline values: CDR1 MNHEY, CDR2 SVGAGI. This CDR3 is built from 17 residues. Between the trimmed V and J ends, which lost 0 bases and 7 bases, there was a span of 19 bases. DNA of the CDR3: TGTGCCAGCAGTTACTCGAAATTTGGGGGCTCCGAGAACATTCAGTACTTC. Translating gives CASSYSKFGGSENIQYF.

The chain recombines TRBV24-1 with TRBJ1-2; possible D gene TRBD1, 6 bases. The CDR3 is 15 amino acids. V dropped 3 bases and J dropped 4 bases, with 14 bases sitting between them. Germline loops: CDR1 KGHDR, CDR2 SFDVKD. CDR3 DNA: TGTGCCACCAGTGATCCAGGACAGAATGTCTATGGCTACACCTTC. Translating it yields CATSDPGQNVYGYTF.

Only a few counts were recorded for this clonotype. This sequence joins TRBV24-1 and TRBJ2-1; D remains ambiguous. V dropped 3 bases and J dropped 4 bases, with 12 bases sitting between them. The CDR3 extends over 15 amino acids. The germline gives CDR1 KGHDR, CDR2 SFDVKD. CDR3 bases: TGTGCCACCAGTGATGTGAGGCAGAATTACAATGAGCAGTTCTTC. Translated, it gives CATSDVRQNYNEQFF.

This rearrangement joins TRBV28 to TRBJ1-2; D ambiguous. Trimming took 3 bases from V and 0 from J, leaving 8 bases between them. The V gene's germline CDR1 is MDHEN and CDR2 SYDVKM. The CDR3 covers 14 residues. CDR3 coding DNA: TGTGCCAGCAGTTTCCCTCTCGCTAACTATGGCTACACCTTC. It specifies CASSFPLANYGYTF.

The gene calls are TRBV13 and TRBJ2-4, with D tentatively TRBD1 (5 bases). Matching the DNA end better, TRBJ2-7 makes the J call doubtful. The CDR3 is 14 amino acids. Germline CDR1 reads PRHDT; CDR2 reads FYEKMQ (reference sequence). The CDR3 DNA reads TGTGCCAGCAGCTCTAGACAGAGAACCTACGAGCAGTACTTC. Translated, it gives CASSSRQRTYEQYF.

There are a few counts of this clonotype. The chain joins TRBV3-1 to TRBJ2-3; D may be TRBD1 (5 bases). The CDR3 has 15 amino acids. V dropped 0 bases and J dropped 4 bases, with 11 bases sitting between them. The V gene's germline CDR1 is LGHDT and CDR2 YNNKEL (reference sequence). DNA of the CDR3: TGTGCCAGCAGCCAAGAAGGGTGGGGCCCAGATACGCAGTATTTT. Its protein is CASSQEGWGPDTQYF.

The CDR3 sequence: CASSLSPESYGYTF. The CDR3 DNA follows: TGTGCCAGCAGCTTATCGCCAGAAAGTTATGGCTACACCTTC. This chain links TRBV9 with TRBJ1-2; D gene ambiguous. This CDR3 has 14 amino acids. Trimming shortened V by 4 bases and J by 5 bases, and 15 bases separated the two germline ends. Germline assignment: CDR1 SGDLS and CDR2 YYNGEE.

V gene TRBV12-3 or TRBV12-4 combines with J gene TRBJ2-3, with 9 bases matching TRBD2. Trimming at V came to 7 bases and at J to 4 bases, leaving 9 bases not matched to a gene. The length of the CDR3 is 15 residues. The DNA for the CDR3 is TGTGCCAGCACCGCCGCGGGGGGGCCTTCAGATACGCAGTATTTT. Its protein product is CASTAAGGPSDTQYF.